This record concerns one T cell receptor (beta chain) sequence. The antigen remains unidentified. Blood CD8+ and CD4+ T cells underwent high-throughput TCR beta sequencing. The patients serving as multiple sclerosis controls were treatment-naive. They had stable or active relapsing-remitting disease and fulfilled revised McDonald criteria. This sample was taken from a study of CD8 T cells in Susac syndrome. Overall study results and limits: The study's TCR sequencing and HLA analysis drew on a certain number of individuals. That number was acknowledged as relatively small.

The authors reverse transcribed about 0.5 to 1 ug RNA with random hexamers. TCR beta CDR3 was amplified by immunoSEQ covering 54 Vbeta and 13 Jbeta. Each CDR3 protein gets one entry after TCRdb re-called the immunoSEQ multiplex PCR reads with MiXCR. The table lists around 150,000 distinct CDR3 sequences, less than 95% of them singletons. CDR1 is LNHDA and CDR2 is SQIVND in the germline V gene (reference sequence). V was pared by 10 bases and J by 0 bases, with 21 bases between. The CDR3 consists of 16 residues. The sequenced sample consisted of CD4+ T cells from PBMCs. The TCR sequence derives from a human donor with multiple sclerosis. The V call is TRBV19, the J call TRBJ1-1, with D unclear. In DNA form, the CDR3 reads TGTGCCACAAGCTACGGTACAGAGCAAATGAACACTGAAGCTTTCTTT. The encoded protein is CATSYGTEQMNTEAFF.